The 22 T cell receptor beta chains in this list originate from one sample, sequenced in a study of blood T cell repertoires in COVID-19. Only in-frame clones appear in the TCRdb table, and some are missing; sequencing was by immunoSEQ multiplex PCR. The sample carries approximately 280,000 clones, 80% to 90% recorded once. The sample taken for sequencing was peripheral blood. These receptors all come from a woman aged 65 to 85 with acute or convalescent COVID-19.

This chain joins TRBV7-2 and TRBJ1-4; perhaps TRBD1 as D (5 bases). This CDR3 has 15 amino acids. Germline lookup yields CDR1 SGHTA and CDR2 FQGNSA. Between the trimmed V and J ends, which lost 6 bases and 8 bases, there was a span of 19 bases. CDR3 loop: CASSLLRGDWEKLFF. In DNA, the CDR3 is TGTGCCAGCAGTCTACTTAGAGGGGACTGGGAAAAACTGTTTTTT.

This clone was seen only once. The V call is TRBV5-1, the J call TRBJ2-3, with 10 bases fitting TRBD2. The CDR3 runs 15 residues. The trim removed 1 base at V and 6 bases at J, leaving 5 bases unmatched. Germline V CDR1 and CDR2: SGHRS, YFSETQ. The DNA of the CDR3 is TGCGCCAGCAGCTTGCTAGCGGGGGAGGGGGATACGCAGTATTTT. As protein: CASSLLAGEGDTQYF. The full variable domain, in which reference TRBV5-1 and TRBJ2-3 provide the parts outside the CDR3, is KAGVTQTPRYLIKTRGQQVTLSCSPISGHRSVSWYQQTPGQGLQFLFEYFSETQRNKGNFPGRFSGRQFSNSRSEMNVSTLELGDSALYLCASSLLAGEGDTQYFGPGTRLTVL.

The genes are TRBV13 and TRBJ1-4; 10 bases are shared with TRBD1. J gave up 9 bases and V 7 bases, and 11 bases lay outside the gene matches. Per germline, CDR1 PRHDT and CDR2 FYEKMQ (reference sequence). There are 15 residues in the CDR3. The CDR3 nucleotides are TGTGCCAGCAAGGAATGGGGACAGGGGCGGAAAAAACTGTTTTTT. Residues: CASKEWGQGRKKLFF.

This clone was detected a few times. The rearrangement links TRBV19 to TRBJ1-1; D may be TRBD1 (6 bases). Trimming removed 5 bases at V and 9 bases at J, with 16 bases between. CDR3 size: 13 residues. Germline CDR1 reads LNHDA; CDR2 reads SQIVND (reference sequence). CDR3 amino acids: CASSLTETGQAFF. The DNA for the CDR3 is TGTGCCAGTAGTCTCACCGAGACAGGCCAAGCTTTCTTT.

CDR3 region: CASSQGGGGTYTQYF. The CDR3 coding sequence is TGCGCCAGCAGCCAAGGGGGCGGGGGGACCTATACGCAGTATTTT. V gene TRBV4-1 combines with J gene TRBJ2-3; 8 nucleotides line up with TRBD2. CDR3 length equals 15 residues. J gave up 7 bases and V 1 base, and 7 bases lay outside the gene matches. Germline V gene lookup returns CDR1 MGHRA and CDR2 YSYEKL.

This rearrangement joins TRBV30 to TRBJ1-5; D is possibly TRBD1 (5 bases). Trimming stripped 4 bases from V and 1 base from J, with 11 bases between. The CDR3 spans 14 residues. CDR1 and CDR2 (germline): GTSNPN, SVGIG (reference sequence). The CDR3, as DNA: TGTGCCTGGAATCAGGGTACGAGCAATCAGCCCCAGCATTTT. This translates into CAWNQGTSNQPQHF.

The V call is TRBV29-1, the J call TRBJ2-7; a possible D gene is TRBD1 (6 bases). This CDR3 has 15 residues. Trimming took off 0 bases at V and 0 bases at J, with 12 bases between the two ends. The V gene's germline CDR1 is SQVTM and CDR2 ANQGSEA. The CDR3 DNA sequence: TGCAGCGTTGAAGACAGGGGTTATCCCTCCTACGAGCAGTACTTC. This translates into CSVEDRGYPSYEQYF.

The sample holds a few counts of this clone. The V gene is TRBV29-1, the J gene TRBJ1-2; D gene uncertain. The CDR3 totals 13 residues. Germline-derived CDR1 and CDR2 are SQVTM and ANQGSEA. V was pared by 6 bases and J by 1 base, with 12 bases between. The CDR3 region has the DNA TGCAGCGTCAGAGTGGCGGATAACTATGGCTACACCTTC. Amino acids: CSVRVADNYGYTF.

This chain joins TRBV19 and TRBJ2-4; 7 bases match TRBD2. The CDR3 loop spans 14 amino acids. Germline lookup yields CDR1 LNHDA and CDR2 SQIVND (reference sequence). V lost 5 bases and J lost 8; bases outside the gene matches: 9. The CDR3 nucleotides are TGTGCCAGTAGTCCCCCCGGACTAGGGGACATTCAGTACTTC. It is translated as CASSPPGLGDIQYF.

The genes are TRBV2 and TRBJ1-6; no firm D call. CDR1 SNHLY and CDR2 FYNNEI come from the germline V gene. Deletions cut 7 bases from V and 0 bases from J, with 10 bases between. CDR3 length: 15 residues. The CDR3, as DNA: TGTGCCAGCAAGTTTATGAGCTCCTATAATTCACCCCTCCACTTT. It yields the protein CASKFMSSYNSPLHF.

The rearrangement joins TRBV5-1 to TRBJ2-5, with 10 bases lining up with TRBD1. The V gene's germline CDR1 is SGHRS and CDR2 YFSETQ. The CDR3 loop spans 14 amino acids. With 4 bases clipped from V and 5 bases from J, the junction kept 5 bases outside the gene matches. CDR3 coding DNA: TGCGCCAGCAGCGGACAGGGGGTTGGGGAGACCCAGTACTTC. Its protein product is CASSGQGVGETQYF. Full variable domain (outside the CDR3, taken from reference TRBV5-1 and TRBJ2-5): KAGVTQTPRYLIKTRGQQVTLSCSPISGHRSVSWYQQTPGQGLQFLFEYFSETQRNKGNFPGRFSGRQFSNSRSEMNVSTLELGDSALYLCASSGQGVGETQYFGPGTRLLVL.

This clone was counted once. J is TRBJ1-1 and V is TRBV3-1 (or the pseudogene TRBV3-2), with TRBD1 as a possible D gene (5 bases). Germline CDR1 is LGHDT and CDR2 is YNNKEL (reference sequence). There are 17 residues in the CDR3. V lost 3 bases, J lost 6 bases, and 23 bases lay in between. The CDR3 DNA sequence: TGTGCCAGCAGCCACGCATCGACAGCGAAGGATGGCTCTGAAGCTTTCTTT. It is translated as CASSHASTAKDGSEAFF.

This clone was seen a few times. This sequence joins TRBV3-1 (or the pseudogene TRBV3-2) and TRBJ1-5; 7 bases match TRBD1. Looked up from germline, CDR1 is LGHDT and CDR2 is YNNKEL (reference sequence). There are 15 residues in the CDR3. V gave up 4 bases and J gave up 3 bases; unmatched junction bases: 6. This CDR3 is CASSRGQTNNQPQHF. The CDR3 DNA reads TGTGCCAGCAGCCGGGGACAGACGAACAATCAGCCCCAGCATTTT.

This chain links TRBV28 with TRBJ1-1; D might be TRBD1 (5 bases). Germline V CDR1 and CDR2: MDHEN, SYDVKM. V lost 5 bases, J lost 1 base, and 11 bases lay in between. The length of the CDR3 is 14 residues. As DNA, the CDR3 is TGTGCCAGCAGTCCAGGGTTGTGGAACACTGAAGCTTTCTTT. It is translated as CASSPGLWNTEAFF.

This clone was counted between two and nine times. The V and J genes are TRBV15 and TRBJ1-5, with D possibly being TRBD1 (6 bases). This CDR3 has 14 amino acids. V was clipped by 0 bases and J by 8 bases, with 11 bases between them. Germline lookup yields CDR1 LNHNV and CDR2 YYDKDF (reference sequence). CDR3 amino acids: CATSRDRGAKPQHF. CDR3 DNA sequence: TGTGCCACCAGCAGAGATCGGGGGGCGAAGCCCCAGCATTTT.

For the CDR3, the DNA is TGCAGTGCTAGTGACAGGGCTGGAAACACCATATATTTT. As protein: CSASDRAGNTIYF. The genes are TRBV20-1 and TRBJ1-3, with 7 nucleotides matching TRBD1. CDR3 size: 13 residues. The germline CDR1 and CDR2 sequences are DFQATT and SNEGSKA (reference sequence). Losses at the gene ends were 3 bases for V and 2 bases for J; bases not matched to a gene: 1.

The chain combines TRBV7-6 with TRBJ2-3, with 13 bases fitting TRBD2. Germline V gene lookup returns CDR1 SGHVS and CDR2 FNYEAQ. This CDR3 has 16 amino acids. V lost 5 bases to trimming and J lost 6 bases; unmatched junction nucleotides: 8. In DNA, the CDR3 is TGTGCCAGCAGCGCAAGACTAGCGGGGGGAGGGGATACGCAGTATTTT. This sequence encodes CASSARLAGGGDTQYF.

The chain has TRBV5-1 and TRBJ2-2, with D tentatively TRBD2 (5 bases). CDR1 and CDR2 (germline): SGHRS, YFSETQ. V was pared by 9 bases and J by 10 bases, with 22 bases between. The CDR3 length is 14 residues. Written as DNA, the CDR3 is TGCGCCACCCCAACTGGGGAGAACGCGGAGGAGCTGTTTTTT. This codes for CATPTGENAEELFF.

This clone has only one observation. The rearrangement joins TRBV24-1 to TRBJ2-2; tentative D call: TRBD1 (6 bases). V lost 7 bases, J lost 2 bases, and 13 bases lay in between. The CDR3 length is 15 residues. CDR1 is KGHDR, CDR2 SFDVKD, per germline. CDR3 sequence: CATSLRDNNTGELFF. The CDR3 DNA follows: TGTGCCACCAGCCTCCGGGACAACAACACCGGGGAGCTGTTTTTT.

The chain combines TRBV18 with TRBJ1-5; TRBD1 matches 12 bases. Germline CDR1 reads KGHSH; CDR2 reads LQKENI. The J segment lost 7 bases and the V segment lost 5 bases, leaving 9 bases of the junction unmatched. The length of the CDR3 is 16 residues. The CDR3 DNA reads as TGTGCCAGCTCATCAGCCGGGACAGGGGGCCGGCAGCCCCAGCATTTT. Its translation: CASSSAGTGGRQPQHF. The full variable domain, its missing parts supplied by reference TRBV18 and TRBJ1-5, is NAGVMQNPRHLVRRRGQEARLRCSPMKGHSHVYWYRQLPEEGLKFMVYLQKENIIDESGMPKERFSAEFPKEGPSILRIQQVVRGDSAAYFCASSSAGTGGRQPQHFGDGTRLSIL.

This sequence joins TRBV29-1 and TRBJ1-2; tentatively, D is TRBD1 (5 bases). CDR1 is SQVTM and CDR2 is ANQGSEA in the germline V gene. This CDR3 is 14 amino acids long. The V gene lost 7 bases and the J gene lost 5 bases, with 20 bases spanning the gap. CDR3 residues: CSAGRGRAGYGYTF. CDR3 coding DNA: TGCAGCGCCGGGAGGGGTAGGGCCGGGTATGGCTACACCTTC.

This rearrangement joins TRBV30 to TRBJ2-5; 12 bases match TRBD2. J gave up 3 bases and V 0 bases, and 8 bases lay outside the gene matches. The CDR3 covers 17 residues. The germline V gene encodes CDR1 GTSNPN and CDR2 SVGIG (reference sequence). CDR3 DNA: TGTGCCTGGAGTGTGTATACCCGGACTAGCGGGGAAGAGACCCAGTACTTC. It yields the protein CAWSVYTRTSGEETQYF. Variable domain in full (rest from reference TRBV30 and TRBJ2-5): SQTIHQWPATLVQPVGSPLSLECTVEGTSNPNLYWYRQAAGRGLQLLFYSVGIGQISSEVPQNLSASRPQDRQFILSSKKLLLSDSGFYLCAWSVYTRTSGEETQYFGPGTRLLVL.